This TCR beta chain was identified in a study of Ad26.COV2.S vaccination and SARS-CoV-2 variants. Turning to the study itself: By the intramuscular route, Ad26.COV2.S was given once, or twice 56 days apart. Whole-study findings and limits: People who got the vaccine or the placebo had similar non-spike TCR breadth.

The data were produced by immunoSEQ multiplex PCR, yet TCRdb's version contains in-frame clones alone and is incomplete. The sample holds fewer than 900,000 clones, around 89% seen once. Treatment here: around 19 received Ad26.COV2.S at low or high dose, single or two shots; roughly five received placebo; per-sample allocation not given. After the first vaccine or placebo injection, samples were drawn on day 63. An Ad26 vector that expressed Wuhan-strain SARS-CoV-2 spike constituted the vaccine. The CDR3 has 15 amino acids. With 0 bases clipped from V and 5 bases from J, the junction kept 7 bases outside the gene matches. Germline V lookup: CDR1 SGHRS, CDR2 YFSETQ. Many counts were recorded for this clone. The antigen remains unidentified.

The sequenced sample was peripheral blood, obtained in a trial of Ad26.COV2.S vaccine versus placebo. This TCR was sampled from a person aged 18-60 years who received the Ad26.COV2.S COVID-19 vaccine or a placebo. The V and J genes are TRBV5-1 and TRBJ2-5; 7 bases align to TRBD2. CDR3 in amino acids: CASSLGGGGLETQYF. In DNA form, the CDR3 reads TGCGCCAGCAGCTTGGGAGGCGGGGGTCTGGAGACCCAGTACTTC. The variable domain in full, completed from reference TRBV5-1 and TRBJ2-5, reads KAGVTQTPRYLIKTRGQQVTLSCSPISGHRSVSWYQQTPGQGLQFLFEYFSETQRNKGNFPGRFSGRQFSNSRSEMNVSTLELGDSALYLCASSLGGGGLETQYFGPGTRLLVL.